The source of this T cell receptor beta chain is a study of lymphopenia after photon versus proton radiotherapy (dated by TCRdb to the late 2010s). Background on the whole study: The study compared the immunological effects of photon versus proton radiation therapy in patients with gastrointestinal tumors who developed high-grade lymphopenia. The approximately 20 patients in the cohort had gastrointestinal tumors, were treated with either photon or proton therapy, and subsequently developed lymphopenia. The goal of the study was to describe how the two radiation modalities differ in their effects on the immune system. Here is what the overall study found, with its caveats: Among patients across the cohort who died, overall survival time showed an inverse correlation with a larger post-nadir drop in TCR diversity. After the lymphocyte count nadir, repertoires from photon-treated patients showed oligoclonal expansion, particularly of CD8+ Temra cells, and this expansion drove the decline in diversity. During treatment, patients who received proton therapy stayed relatively stable, whereas patients who received photon therapy lost naive T cells and TCR diversity and gained effector/memory populations. The survival association was assessed only in patients who died, and the authors presented better survival with proton therapy as a possibility rather than a demonstrated result.

The receptor library was made with the immunoSEQ multiplex PCR assay. T cell repertoires were profiled by deep sequencing of rearranged TCR beta loci, alongside multiparametric flow cytometry. TCRdb provides this immuneACCESS table in a form limited to in-frame rearrangements. Some clones are lacking; in checked studies, under half of them reflect an unresolved V gene, and why the rest are absent is not known. The sample table records about 40,000 clones; just over 85% of these occur just once. Clones ranked in the top ten supply around 10% of the sample. In the case of this clone: The target of this receptor is not known. Base qualities were left out, and no much larger clone turns up one base away.

Sequences MDHEN (CDR1) and SYDVKM (CDR2) are obtained from the germline V gene. Including the terminal cysteine and phenylalanine, the CDR3 comprises 14 residues. The CDR3 DNA has 42 bases and is translated from base 1. After removal of 6 bases from V and 3 bases from J, the junction retains 2 bases not matched to a gene. Sequenced here: peripheral blood, sampled from a patient treated with proton-based radiotherapy. This sequence uses TRBV28 and TRBJ1-3; the central 10 bases match TRBD1. The receptor was derived from a woman between 65 and 79 years old with pancreatic cancer. Some clones in this sample may be carry-over from other donors' samples. The CDR3 protein is CASRTGGGGNTIYF. DNA sequence: TGTGCCAGCAGGACAGGGGGCGGTGGAAACACCATATATTTT. The entire variable domain, with the stretches around the CDR3 drawn from the reference TRBV28 and TRBJ1-3 proteins, is DVKVTQSSRYLVKRTGEKVFLECVQDMDHENMFWYRQDPGLGLRLIYFSYDVKMKEKGDIPEGYSVSREKKERFSLILESASTNQTSMYLCASRTGGGGNTIYFGEGSWLTVV.